This T cell receptor beta chain was captured by sequencing in a study of radiotherapy plus CTLA-4 blockade in lung cancer. Study observations and caveats: After radiotherapy and ipilimumab, tumor-derived clones expanded in peripheral blood.

The CDR3 covers 17 residues. Germline CDR1 reads SGHAT; CDR2 reads FQNNGV. Unmatched junction bases numbered 2, after V lost 3 bases and J lost 1 base. As to this clone: Antigen: not known.

The assay was immunoSEQ multiplex PCR, and TCRdb's table has in-frame clones only and misses some. The sample contains over a thousand clones, 75% to 90% of which appear only once. This clonotype was sampled from a human donor with non-small cell lung cancer who had a complete response to radiotherapy plus ipilimumab. The sequenced sample was tumor tissue, obtained from a patient treated with radiotherapy plus ipilimumab. The chain employs TRBV11-2 and TRBJ2-2, with 13 nucleotides matching TRBD2. CDR3 nucleotides: TGTGCCAGCAGCTTGGGACTAGCGGGGATGAACACCGGGGAGCTGTTTTTT. Translation gives CASSLGLAGMNTGELFF.